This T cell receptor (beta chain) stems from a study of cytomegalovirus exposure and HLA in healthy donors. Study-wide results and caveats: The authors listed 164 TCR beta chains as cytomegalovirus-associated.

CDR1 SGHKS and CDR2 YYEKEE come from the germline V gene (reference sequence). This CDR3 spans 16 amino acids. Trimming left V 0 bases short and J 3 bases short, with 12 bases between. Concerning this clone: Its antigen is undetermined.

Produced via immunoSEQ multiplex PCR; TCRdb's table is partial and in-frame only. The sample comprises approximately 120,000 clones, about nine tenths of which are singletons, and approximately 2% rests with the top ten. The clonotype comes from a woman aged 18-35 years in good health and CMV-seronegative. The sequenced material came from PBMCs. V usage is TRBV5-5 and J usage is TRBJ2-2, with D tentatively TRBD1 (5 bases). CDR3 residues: CASSLGVRGYTGELFF. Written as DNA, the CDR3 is TGTGCCAGCAGCTTGGGGGTAAGGGGATACACCGGGGAGCTGTTTTTT.